A selection of T cell receptor beta chains follows, all from one sample in a study of molecular identifiers for immune sequencing clone quantification. Each CDR3 protein is one row after TCRdb ran MiXCR on the PCR reads. The table records hundreds of thousands of distinct CDR3 sequences, roughly 21% of them present only once. What was sequenced was naive CD8+ T cells from blood, with Jurkat cell RNA spiked in. Every receptor here comes from a human donor in good health. Some libraries in this study had Jurkat cell RNA spiked in. Each CDR3 is given with its conserved first and last residue. D genes are given only for firm matches. Part of the rows lack a size; the others show once, few, many or a class for expanded clones.

V	size	length	D	J	DNA	CDR3
TRBV5-6	NA	13	NA	TRBJ2-1	TGTGCCAGCGAAGGCGACCTTAACAATGAGCAGTTCTTC	CASEGDLNNEQFF
TRBV6-2/TRBV6-3	many	16	NA	TRBJ2-7	TGTGCCAGCAGTTACTCGAAGGCAGGGGACCCCTACGAGCAGTACTTC	CASSYSKAGDPYEQYF
TRBV7-6	NA	18	TRBD2	TRBJ2-1	TGTGCCAGCAGCTTAGGTTTTAGCGGGATCAGCTCCTACAATGAGCAGTTCTTC	CASSLGFSGISSYNEQFF
TRBV6-5	few	13	TRBD1	TRBJ1-1	TGTGCCAGCAGCTCCGGGACAGGGACAGCGGCTTTCTTT	CASSSGTGTAAFF
TRBV4-2	many	14	NA	TRBJ2-7	TGTGCCAGCAGCCCCCGGACCAGCAACTACGAGCAGTACTTC	CASSPRTSNYEQYF
TRBV20-1	few	16	NA	TRBJ2-1	TGCAGTGCTAGAGATGGGGCCGGCAGCTCCTACAATGAGCAGTTCTTC	CSARDGAGSSYNEQFF
TRBV19	few	18	TRBD2	TRBJ2-1	TGTGCCAGTAGTATTCCCCCCCCCGGGACTAATACCTACAATGAGCAGTTCTTC	CASSIPPPGTNTYNEQFF
TRBV20-1	NA	15	NA	TRBJ2-1	TGCAGTGCTAGATCAGGGACGGAGACCTACAATGAGCAGTTCTTC	CSARSGTETYNEQFF
TRBV19	NA	14	NA	TRBJ2-1	TGTGCCAGTAGTATTAATTTACCAGGCTGGGAGCAGTTCTTC	CASSINLPGWEQFF
TRBV12-5	NA	14	TRBD2	TRBJ2-1	TGTGCTAGTGCCCAAGGACTAGCAGTAGGTGAGCAGTTCTTC	CASAQGLAVGEQFF
TRBV20-1	many	13	NA	TRBJ2-7	TGCAGTGCTAAAGGACAGACATCCTACGAGCAGTACTTC	CSAKGQTSYEQYF
TRBV20-1	many	14	NA	TRBJ1-2	TGCAGTGCTAGAGTCTTCCAGGCCAACTATGGCTACACCTTC	CSARVFQANYGYTF
TRBV28	NA	19	TRBD1	TRBJ1-2	TGTGCCAGCAGTTCCGGTATCGGACAGGGGTACTGGGATAACTATGGCTACACCTTC	CASSSGIGQGYWDNYGYTF
TRBV27	NA	14	TRBD1	TRBJ2-7	TGTGCCAGCAGTGACGGGACAGACACCTACGAGCAGTACTTC	CASSDGTDTYEQYF